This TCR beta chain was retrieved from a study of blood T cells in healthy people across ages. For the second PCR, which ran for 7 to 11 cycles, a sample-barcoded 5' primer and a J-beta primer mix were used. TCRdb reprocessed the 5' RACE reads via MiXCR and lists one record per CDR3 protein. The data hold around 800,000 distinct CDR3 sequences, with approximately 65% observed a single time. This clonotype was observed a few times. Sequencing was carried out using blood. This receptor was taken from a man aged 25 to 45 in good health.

This chain's CDR3 is CASSLVRQAAVVEQFF. The CDR3 DNA reads TGCGCCAGCAGCTTGGTCCGGCAGGCCGCTGTAGTGGAGCAGTTCTTC. The gene calls are TRBV5-1 and TRBJ2-1; D gene ambiguous. V dropped 0 bases and J dropped 10 bases, with 20 bases sitting between them. CDR1 is SGHRS, CDR2 YFSETQ, per germline. This CDR3 contains 16 residues.